This T cell receptor (beta chain) is from a study of response to subunit inactivated influenza vaccine. Germline V gene data show CDR1 as MNHEY and CDR2 as SVGEGT. Losses at the gene ends were 0 bases for V and 0 bases for J; bases not matched to a gene: 5. This CDR3 has 17 residues. This clonotype was picked up a small number of times. Its antigen is currently unknown. TCRdb redid the calling of the RT-PCR reads with MiXCR, one entry per CDR3 protein. The sample shows about 500,000 distinct CDR3 sequences, about 15% of them seen only once. Points from the study as a whole: Each seasonal influenza vaccination recruits few new T cells, the authors suggested.

This specimen consisted of CD4+ T cells sorted from PBMCs, obtained 23 months after vaccination. The V and J genes are TRBV6-2 or TRBV6-3 and TRBJ1-5; 7 positions match TRBD1. This TCR was sampled from a man aged 50-75 years who received an inactivated influenza vaccine. CDR3 protein: CASSYSRQGYSNQPQHF. The DNA for the CDR3 is TGTGCCAGCAGTTACTCCAGACAGGGATATAGCAATCAGCCCCAGCATTTT.